This TCR beta chain was captured in a study of blood T cell repertoires in COVID-19. The assay was immunoSEQ multiplex PCR, and TCRdb's table has in-frame clones only and misses some. The sample yields under 100,000 clones, about 85% seen once. The trim removed 8 bases at V and 4 bases at J, leaving 8 bases unmatched. The CDR3 runs 15 residues. Germline V lookup: CDR1 LNHDA, CDR2 SQIVND (reference sequence). The TCR sequence derives from a man older than 75 with active or convalescent COVID-19. The sequenced material came from peripheral blood. The chain has TRBV19 and TRBJ2-2; 9 nucleotides align to TRBD1. The CDR3 region is CASGGRDRATGELFF. For the CDR3, the DNA is TGTGCCAGTGGGGGCCGGGACAGGGCCACCGGGGAGCTGTTTTTT.